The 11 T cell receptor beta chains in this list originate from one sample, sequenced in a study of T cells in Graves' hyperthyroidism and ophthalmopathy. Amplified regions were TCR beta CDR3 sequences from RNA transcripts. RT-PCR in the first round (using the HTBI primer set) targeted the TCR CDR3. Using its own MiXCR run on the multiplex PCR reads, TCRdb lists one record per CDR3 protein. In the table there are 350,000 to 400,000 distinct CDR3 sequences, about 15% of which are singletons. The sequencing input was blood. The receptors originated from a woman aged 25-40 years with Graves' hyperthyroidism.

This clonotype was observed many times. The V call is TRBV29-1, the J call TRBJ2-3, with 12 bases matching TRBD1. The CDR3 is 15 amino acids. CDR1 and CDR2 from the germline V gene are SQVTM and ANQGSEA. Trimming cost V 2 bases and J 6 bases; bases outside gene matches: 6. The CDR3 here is CSVEKGQGAQDTQYF. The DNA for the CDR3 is TGCAGCGTTGAAAAGGGACAGGGGGCGCAGGATACGCAGTATTTT.

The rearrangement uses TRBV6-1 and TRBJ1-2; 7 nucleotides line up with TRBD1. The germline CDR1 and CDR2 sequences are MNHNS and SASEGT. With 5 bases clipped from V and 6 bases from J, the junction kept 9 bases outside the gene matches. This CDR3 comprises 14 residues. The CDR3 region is CASSPTTTGNGYTF. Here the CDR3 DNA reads TGTGCCAGCAGTCCCACAACGACAGGGAATGGCTACACCTTC.

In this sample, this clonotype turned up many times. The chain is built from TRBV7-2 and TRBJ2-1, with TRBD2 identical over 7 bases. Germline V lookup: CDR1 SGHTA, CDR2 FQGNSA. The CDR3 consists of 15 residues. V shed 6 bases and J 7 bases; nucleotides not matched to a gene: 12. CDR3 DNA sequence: TGTGCCAGCAGACCTGAGACTAGCTTAGGAAATGAGCAGTTCTTC. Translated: CASRPETSLGNEQFF.

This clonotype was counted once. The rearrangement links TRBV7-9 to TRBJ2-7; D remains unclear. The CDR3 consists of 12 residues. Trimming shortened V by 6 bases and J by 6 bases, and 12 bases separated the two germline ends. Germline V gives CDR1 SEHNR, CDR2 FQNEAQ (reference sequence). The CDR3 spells CASSSYQSEQYF. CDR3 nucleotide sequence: TGTGCCAGCAGTTCCTACCAGAGCGAGCAGTACTTC.

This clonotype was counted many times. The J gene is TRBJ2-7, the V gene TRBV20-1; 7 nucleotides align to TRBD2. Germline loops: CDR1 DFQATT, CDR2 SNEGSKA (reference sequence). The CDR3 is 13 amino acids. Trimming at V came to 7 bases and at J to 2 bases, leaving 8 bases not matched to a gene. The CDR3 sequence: CSDIEREPYEQYF. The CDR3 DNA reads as TGCAGTGATATAGAGCGGGAACCCTACGAGCAGTACTTC.

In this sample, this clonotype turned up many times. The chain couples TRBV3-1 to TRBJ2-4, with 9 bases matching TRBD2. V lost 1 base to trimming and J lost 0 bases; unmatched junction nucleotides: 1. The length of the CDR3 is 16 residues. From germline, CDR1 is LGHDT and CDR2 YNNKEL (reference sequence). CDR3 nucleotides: TGTGCCAGCAGCCAAGGAGCGGGAGGAGCCAAAAACATTCAGTACTTC. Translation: CASSQGAGGAKNIQYF.

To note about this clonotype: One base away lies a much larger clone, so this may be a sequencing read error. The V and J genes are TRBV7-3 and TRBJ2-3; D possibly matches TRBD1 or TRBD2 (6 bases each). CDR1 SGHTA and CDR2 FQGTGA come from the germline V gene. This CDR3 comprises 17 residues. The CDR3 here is CASSLNFRGRTPDTRYF. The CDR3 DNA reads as TGTGCCAGCAGCTTAAACTTCCGGGGGCGAACCCCGGATACGCGGTATTTT.

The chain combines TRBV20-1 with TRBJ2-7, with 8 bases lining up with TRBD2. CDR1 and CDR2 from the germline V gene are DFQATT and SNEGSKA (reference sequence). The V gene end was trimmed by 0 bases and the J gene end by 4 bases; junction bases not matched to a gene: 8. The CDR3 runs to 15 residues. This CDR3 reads CSARDWGTREYEQYF. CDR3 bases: TGCAGTGCTAGAGATTGGGGGACTAGGGAGTACGAGCAGTACTTC.

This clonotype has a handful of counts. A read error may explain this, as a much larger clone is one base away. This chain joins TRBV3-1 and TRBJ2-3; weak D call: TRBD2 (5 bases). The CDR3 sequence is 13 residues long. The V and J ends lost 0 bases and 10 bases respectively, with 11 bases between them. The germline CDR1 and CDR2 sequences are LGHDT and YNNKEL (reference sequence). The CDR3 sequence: CASSQDPRDAQYF. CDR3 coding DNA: TGTGCCAGCAGCCAAGACCCTCGGGATGCGCAGTATTTT.

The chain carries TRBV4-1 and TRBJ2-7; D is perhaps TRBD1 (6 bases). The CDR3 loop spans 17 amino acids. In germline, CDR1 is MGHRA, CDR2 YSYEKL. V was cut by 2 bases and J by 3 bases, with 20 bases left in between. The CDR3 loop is CASSQLTDSPNIYEQYF. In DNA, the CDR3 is TGCGCCAGCAGCCAATTAACGGACAGCCCAAATATCTACGAGCAGTACTTC.

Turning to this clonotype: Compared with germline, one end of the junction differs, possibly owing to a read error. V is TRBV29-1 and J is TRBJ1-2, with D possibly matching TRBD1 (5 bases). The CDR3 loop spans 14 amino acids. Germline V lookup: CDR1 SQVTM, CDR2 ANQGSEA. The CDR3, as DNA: TGCAGCGTTGAAGATCTGACAGCTAACTATGGCTTCACCTTC. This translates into CSVEDLTANYGFTF.